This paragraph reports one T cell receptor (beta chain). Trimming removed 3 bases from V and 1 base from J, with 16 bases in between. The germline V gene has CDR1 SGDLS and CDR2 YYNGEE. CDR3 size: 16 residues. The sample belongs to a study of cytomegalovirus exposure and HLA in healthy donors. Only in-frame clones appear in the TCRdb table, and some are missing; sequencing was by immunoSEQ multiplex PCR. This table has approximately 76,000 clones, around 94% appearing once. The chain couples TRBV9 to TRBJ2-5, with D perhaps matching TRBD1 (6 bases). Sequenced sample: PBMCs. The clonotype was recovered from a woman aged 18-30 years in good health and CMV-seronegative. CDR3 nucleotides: TGTGCCAGCAGCGAGGGACATAGAGGAGCCCAAGAGACCCAGTACTTC. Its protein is CASSEGHRGAQETQYF.